A selection of T cell receptor beta chains follows, all from one sample in a study of T cell responses to AZD1222 COVID-19 vaccine. The repertoire was sequenced with immunoSEQ multiplex PCR; TCRdb's copy has only in-frame clones and lacks some. In the table there are roughly 93,000 clones, approximately 89% of which are singletons. Sequences were derived from peripheral blood, sampled on day 0 of MenACWY control vaccination. The receptors shown here come from an adult in good health. The CDR3 runs from the conserved cysteine through the conserved F or W. A D gene is named only where the DNA matches it firmly. Clone size is stated in some rows and not others, as once, few, many or a class when expanded.

TRBJ1-5 - - TRBV19 TGTGCCAGTAGTATAGAGGCGAGGACCTTTCAGCCCCAGCATTTT CASSIEARTFQPQHF
TRBJ2-3 TRBD2 once TRBV24-1 TGTGCCACCAGTGATCATTATAGCGGGGGGGGCACAGATACGCAGTATTTT CATSDHYSGGGTDTQYF
TRBJ2-7 TRBD2 - TRBV27 TGTGCCAGCAGTCCCCAACCCCTTGGTAGCGGGGCTATAGGGGAGCAGTACTTC CASSPQPLGSGAIGEQYF
TRBJ2-3 TRBD2 - TRBV28 TGTGCCAGCACCCCTCTAGCGGGGGTACCAGATACGCAGTATTTT CASTPLAGVPDTQYF
TRBJ2-1 - once TRBV9 TGTGCCAGCAGCGTAGCTACTGGGGGGAGCGCTAATGAGCAGTTCTTC CASSVATGGSANEQFF
TRBJ1-4 - - TRBV27 TGTGCCAGCAGTTTGTACAGGGCAACTAATGAAAAACTGTTTTTT CASSLYRATNEKLFF
TRBJ2-1 - - TRBV28 TGTGCCAGCAGGCCTCGGGGCTACTCCTACAATGAGCAGTTCTTC CASRPRGYSYNEQFF
TRBJ2-1 TRBD2 - TRBV18 TGTGCCAGCTCACCAGGGGCTAGCGGGGGAGGTGAGCAGTTCTTC CASSPGASGGGEQFF
TRBJ1-2 - - TRBV28 TGTGCCAGCAGTTTTCCCCTAGAGGGAGTCGGCTACACCTTC CASSFPLEGVGYTF
TRBJ1-5 TRBD1 once TRBV7-2 TGTGCCAGCAGCTTAGGGCCAGGGGGACAAGGTCAGCCCCAGCATTTT CASSLGPGGQGQPQHF
TRBJ2-7 - - TRBV12-5 TGTGCTAGTGGCTTGTCGGGCCTGTCTAGCTCCTACGAGCAGTACTTC CASGLSGLSSSYEQYF
TRBJ2-7 - - TRBV7-2 TGTGCCAGCAGCCCCCCTGGGTACCCCAGCTCCTACGAGCAGTACTTC CASSPPGYPSSYEQYF
TRBJ1-6 - - TRBV10-3 TGTGCCATCAGAGACACGGAGAGCTCCTATAATTCACCCCTCCACTTT CAIRDTESSYNSPLHF
TRBJ1-2 TRBD1 - TRBV27 TGTGCCAGCAGTTTAATTCGTAGGGACAGTAACTATGGCTACACCTTC CASSLIRRDSNYGYTF
TRBJ2-7 - - TRBV2 TGTGCCAGCAGGACTGAGACAGGCTCATACGAGCAGTACTTC CASRTETGSYEQYF